This TCR beta chain was captured by sequencing in a study of cytomegalovirus exposure and HLA in healthy donors. The PCR ran on 60 Vbeta and 13 Jbeta primers. The method was immunoSEQ multiplex PCR; TCRdb's version includes in-frame clones alone and lacks a portion of them. The sample's table shows 74,000 or so clones. The CDR3 is 15 residues long. Germline loops: CDR1 SNHLY, CDR2 FYNNEI. V was clipped by 5 bases and J by 6 bases; unmatched bases: 9. The origin of this receptor is a woman in her fifties or sixties in good health and CMV-seronegative. The source material was PBMCs. The rearrangement uses TRBV2 and TRBJ2-2, with TRBD1 matching 7 bases. This chain's CDR3 is CASSPGQVGPGELFF. CDR3 in DNA: TGTGCCAGCAGTCCAGGACAGGTCGGTCCCGGGGAGCTGTTTTTT.